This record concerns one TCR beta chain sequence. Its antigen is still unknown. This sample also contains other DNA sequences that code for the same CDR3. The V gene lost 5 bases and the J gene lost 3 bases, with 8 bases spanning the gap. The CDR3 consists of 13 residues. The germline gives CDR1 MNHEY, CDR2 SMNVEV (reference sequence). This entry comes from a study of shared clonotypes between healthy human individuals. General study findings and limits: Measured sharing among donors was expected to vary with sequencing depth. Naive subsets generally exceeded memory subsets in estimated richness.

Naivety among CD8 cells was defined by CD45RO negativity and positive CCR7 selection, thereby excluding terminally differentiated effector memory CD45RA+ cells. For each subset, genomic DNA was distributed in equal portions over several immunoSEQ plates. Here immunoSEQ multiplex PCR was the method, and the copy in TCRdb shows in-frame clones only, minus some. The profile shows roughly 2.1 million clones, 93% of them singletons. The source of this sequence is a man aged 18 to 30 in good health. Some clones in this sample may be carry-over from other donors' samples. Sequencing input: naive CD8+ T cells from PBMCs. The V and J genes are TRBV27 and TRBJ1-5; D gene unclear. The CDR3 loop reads CASSRTVNQPQHF. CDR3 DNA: TGTGCCAGCAGTCGGACGGTCAATCAGCCCCAGCATTTT.